The clone carrying this T cell receptor beta chain came up once. Its antigen is not known. This entry comes from a study of T cells in localized non-small cell lung cancer. Whole-study findings and limits: Blood T cell density predicted longer survival; adjacent-lung clonality, shorter.

Measured with immunoSEQ multiplex PCR; TCRdb has only the in-frame clones, and not every one. The sample includes under 15,000 clones, more than 70% seen only once; the top ten take about 20%. Germline assignment: CDR1 SGHAT and CDR2 FQNNGV. The CDR3 runs to 15 residues. V shed 5 bases and J 5 bases; nucleotides not matched to a gene: 9. The genes are TRBV11-2 and TRBJ2-7; 10 nucleotides match TRBD2. The sequence was collected from a male donor aged 60 or over with stage I lung adenocarcinoma. This specimen consisted of peripheral blood, obtained before any cancer treatment. This chain's CDR3 is CASSPGLAGENEQYF. As DNA, the CDR3 is TGTGCCAGCAGCCCTGGTCTAGCGGGGGAGAACGAGCAGTACTTC.